Below are 5 T cell receptor beta chains sequenced from a single sample in a study of T cells after yellow fever vaccination (dated by TCRdb to the late 2010s). The method was 5' RACE. Data came from an Illumina HiSeq 2500. TCRdb itself trimmed the public reads at Q25 with fastp, ran MiXCR and retained productive beta chains. CDR3 protein sequences are deduplicated, and each keeps its most common genes and DNA. This sample gives tens of thousands of distinct CDR3 sequences in total; approximately 6.9% of them show up just once. The top ten hold 30% to 40% of the sample. The sample's treatment or condition label is to be understood as: live attenuated yellow fever vaccine strain. Material: CD8+ T cells sorted from PBMCs, obtained 5 to 6 days after the first yellow fever vaccination. Source of these receptors: a man between 18 and 35 years old who received the YFV17D yellow fever vaccine.

This clonotype was counted only a few times. V is TRBV7-3 and J is TRBJ2-1; 8 positions match TRBD1. V shed 4 bases and J 5 bases; nucleotides not matched to a gene: 4. Germline V CDR1 and CDR2: SGHTA, FQGTGA. The CDR3 totals 14 residues. CDR3 sequence: CASSSTGVNNEQFF. In DNA form, the CDR3 reads TGTGCCAGCAGCTCGACAGGGGTCAACAATGAGCAGTTCTTC.

This clonotype has a count of ten or more. The CDR3 DNA reads TGTGCCAGCAGCGGCGGGACAGGGGTTGCAGATACGCAGTATTTT. It is translated as CASSGGTGVADTQYF. The chain has TRBV5-6 and TRBJ2-3; TRBD1 agrees at 10 bases. The CDR3 spans 15 residues. The J segment lost 4 bases and the V segment lost 4 bases, leaving 6 bases of the junction unmatched. The germline CDR1 and CDR2 sequences are SGHDT and YYEEEE.

This clonotype has at least ten counts. The chain is built from TRBV29-1 and TRBJ2-5; no reliable D call. Germline V gene data show CDR1 as SQVTM and CDR2 as ANQGSEA. V shed 0 bases and J shed 2 bases, with 10 bases lying between them. This CDR3 is 14 amino acids long. CDR3 coding DNA: TGCAGCGTTGAAGATCTGGGCATACAAGAGACCCAGTACTTC. Translating gives CSVEDLGIQETQYF.

Ten or more counts support this clonotype. This sequence joins TRBV5-1 and TRBJ2-7, with D hard to call. CDR3 length: 13 amino acids. The V gene's germline CDR1 is SGHRS and CDR2 YFSETQ. Trimming took off 0 bases at V and 3 bases at J, with 7 bases between the two ends. Here the CDR3 DNA reads TGCGCCAGCAGCTTGGCTCCAGGCTACGAGCAGTACGTC. It translates to CASSLAPGYEQYV.

V usage is TRBV4-1 and J usage is TRBJ2-2; a weak D match, TRBD1 (5 bases). This CDR3 spans 17 amino acids. With 2 bases removed from V and 4 bases from J, the gap between germline ends came to 17 bases. Germline CDR1 reads MGHRA; CDR2 reads YSYEKL. The CDR3 spells CASSQRWTKLRTGELFF. The CDR3 nucleotides read TGCGCCAGCAGCCAACGTTGGACAAAATTGCGCACCGGGGAGCTGTTTTTT.